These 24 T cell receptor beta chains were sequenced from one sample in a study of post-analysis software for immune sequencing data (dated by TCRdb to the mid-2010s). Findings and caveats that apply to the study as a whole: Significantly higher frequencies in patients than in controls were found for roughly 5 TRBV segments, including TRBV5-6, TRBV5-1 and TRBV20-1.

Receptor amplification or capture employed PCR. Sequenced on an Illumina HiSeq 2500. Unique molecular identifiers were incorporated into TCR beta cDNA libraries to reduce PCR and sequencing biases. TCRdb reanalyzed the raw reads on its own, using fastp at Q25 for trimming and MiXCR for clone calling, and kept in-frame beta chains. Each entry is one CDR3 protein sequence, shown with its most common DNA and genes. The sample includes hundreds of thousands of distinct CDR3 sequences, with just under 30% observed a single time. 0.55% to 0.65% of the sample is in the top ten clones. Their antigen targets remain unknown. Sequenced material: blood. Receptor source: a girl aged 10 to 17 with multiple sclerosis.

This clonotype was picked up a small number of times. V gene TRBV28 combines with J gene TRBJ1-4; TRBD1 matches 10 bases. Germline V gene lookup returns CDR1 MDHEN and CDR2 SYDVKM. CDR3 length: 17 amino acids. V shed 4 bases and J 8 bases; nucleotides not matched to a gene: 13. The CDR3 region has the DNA TGTGCCAGCAGTTCTCCGGGACAGGGGATTGATAGGGAAAAACTGTTTTTT. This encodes CASSSPGQGIDREKLFF.

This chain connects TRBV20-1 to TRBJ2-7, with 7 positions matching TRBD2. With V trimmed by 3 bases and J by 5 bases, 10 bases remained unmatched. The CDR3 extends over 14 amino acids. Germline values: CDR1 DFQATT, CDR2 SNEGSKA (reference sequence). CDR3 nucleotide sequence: TGCAGTGCTAGGGATTACGGGAGGCTACACGAGCAGTACTTC. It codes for CSARDYGRLHEQYF.

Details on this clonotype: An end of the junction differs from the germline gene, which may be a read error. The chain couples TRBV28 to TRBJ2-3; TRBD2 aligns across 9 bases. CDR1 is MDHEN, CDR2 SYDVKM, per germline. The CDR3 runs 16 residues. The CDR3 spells CASTQSAGGPRDTRYF. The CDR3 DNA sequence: TGTGCCAGCACCCAGTCTGCGGGAGGGCCTCGCGATACGCGGTATTTT.

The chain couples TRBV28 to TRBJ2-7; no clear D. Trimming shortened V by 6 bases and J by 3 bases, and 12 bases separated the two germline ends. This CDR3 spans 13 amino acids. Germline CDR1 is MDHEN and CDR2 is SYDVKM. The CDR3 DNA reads TGTGCCAGCAGCCCACGTGGGCGCTACGAGCAGTACTTC. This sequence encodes CASSPRGRYEQYF.

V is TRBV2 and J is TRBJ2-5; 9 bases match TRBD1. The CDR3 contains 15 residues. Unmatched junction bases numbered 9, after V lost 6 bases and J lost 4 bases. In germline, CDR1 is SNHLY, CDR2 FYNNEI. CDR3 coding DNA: TGTGCCAGCAGCTTTGACAGGGGGGAGAGAGAGACCCAGTACTTC. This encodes CASSFDRGERETQYF. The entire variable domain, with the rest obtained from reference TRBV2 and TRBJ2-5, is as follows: EPEVTQTPSHQVTQMGQEVILRCVPISNHLYFYWYRQILGQKVEFLVSFYNNEISEKSEIFDDQFSVERPDGSNFTLKIRSTKLEDSAMYFCASSFDRGERETQYFGPGTRLLVL.

CDR3 residues: CSSRGRMVGEQYF. CDR3 sequence (DNA): TGCAGTTCCCGGGGGAGAATGGTGGGCGAGCAGTACTTC. The gene calls are TRBV20-1 and TRBJ2-7, with D tentatively TRBD2 (6 bases). The CDR3 length is 13 residues. Trimming took 8 bases from V and 6 from J, leaving 20 bases between them. Per the germline V gene, CDR1 is DFQATT and CDR2 is SNEGSKA (reference sequence).

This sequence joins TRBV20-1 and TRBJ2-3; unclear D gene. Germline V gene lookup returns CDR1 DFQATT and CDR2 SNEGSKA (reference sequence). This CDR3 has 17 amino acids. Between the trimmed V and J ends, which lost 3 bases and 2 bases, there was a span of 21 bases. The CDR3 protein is CSASPRSIAANTDTQYF. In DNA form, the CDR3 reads TGCAGTGCTAGTCCCCGGTCAATCGCGGCAAACACAGATACGCAGTATTTT.

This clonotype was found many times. For the CDR3, the DNA is TGTGCCAGCAGTCACGCCGAGGGAGGACTGTTTACGCAGTATTTT. Its protein is CASSHAEGGLFTQYF. This sequence joins TRBV12-3 or TRBV12-4 and TRBJ2-3; D perhaps matches TRBD2 (6 bases). V was pared by 5 bases and J by 8 bases, with 20 bases between. This CDR3 has 15 residues.

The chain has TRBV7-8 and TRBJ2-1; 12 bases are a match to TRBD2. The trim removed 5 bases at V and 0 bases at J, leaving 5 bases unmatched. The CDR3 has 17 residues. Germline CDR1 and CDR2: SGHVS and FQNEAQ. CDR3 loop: CASSRTSGIRSYNEQFF. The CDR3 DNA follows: TGTGCCAGCAGCCGGACTAGCGGGATTCGCTCCTACAATGAGCAGTTCTTC.

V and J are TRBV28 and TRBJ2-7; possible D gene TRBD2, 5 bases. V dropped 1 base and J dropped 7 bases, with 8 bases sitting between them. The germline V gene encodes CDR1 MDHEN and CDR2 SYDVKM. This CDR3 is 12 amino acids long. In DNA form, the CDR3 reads TGTGCCAGCAGTTTATTACTAGAGGAGCAGTACTTC. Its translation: CASSLLLEEQYF.

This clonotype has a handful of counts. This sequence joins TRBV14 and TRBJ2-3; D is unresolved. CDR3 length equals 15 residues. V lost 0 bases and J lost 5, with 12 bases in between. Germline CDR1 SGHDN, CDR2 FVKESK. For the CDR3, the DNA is TGTGCCAGCAGCCAAGATAGAATCCTGGGAGATACGCAGTATTTT. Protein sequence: CASSQDRILGDTQYF.

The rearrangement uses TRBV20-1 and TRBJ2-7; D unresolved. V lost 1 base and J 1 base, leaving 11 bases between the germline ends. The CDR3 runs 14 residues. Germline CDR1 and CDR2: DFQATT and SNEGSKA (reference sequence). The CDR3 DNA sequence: TGCAGTGCTAGAGGGGGTGATCCATCCTACGAGCAGTACTTC. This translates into CSARGGDPSYEQYF.

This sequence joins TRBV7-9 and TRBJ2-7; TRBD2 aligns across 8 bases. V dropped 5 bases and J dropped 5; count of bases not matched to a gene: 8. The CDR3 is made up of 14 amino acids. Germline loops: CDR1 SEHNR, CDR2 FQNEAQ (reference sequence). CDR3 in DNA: TGTGCCAGCAGCCTCAGCGGGAGTCACAACGAGCAGTACTTC. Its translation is CASSLSGSHNEQYF.

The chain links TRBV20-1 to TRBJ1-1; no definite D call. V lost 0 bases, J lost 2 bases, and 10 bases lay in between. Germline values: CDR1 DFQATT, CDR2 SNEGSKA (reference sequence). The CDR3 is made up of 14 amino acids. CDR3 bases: TGCAGTGCTAGAGATATTCGGAAAAACACTGAAGCTTTCTTT. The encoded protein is CSARDIRKNTEAFF.

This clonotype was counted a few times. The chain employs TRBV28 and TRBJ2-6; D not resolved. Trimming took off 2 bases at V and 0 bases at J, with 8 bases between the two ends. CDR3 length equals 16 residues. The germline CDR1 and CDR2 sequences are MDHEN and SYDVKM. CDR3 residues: CASSLPLSSGANVLTF. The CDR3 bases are TGTGCCAGCAGTTTACCTCTGAGCTCTGGGGCCAACGTCCTGACTTTC.

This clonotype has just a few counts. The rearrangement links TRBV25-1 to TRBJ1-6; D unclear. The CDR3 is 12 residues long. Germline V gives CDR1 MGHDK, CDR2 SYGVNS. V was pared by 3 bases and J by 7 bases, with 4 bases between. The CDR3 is CASSERNSPLHF. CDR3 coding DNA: TGTGCCAGCAGTGAGCGGAATTCACCCCTCCACTTT.

The CDR3 nucleotides read TGCAGCGTTGTTTCAGGCCTCGATGAAAAACTGTTTTTT. This codes for CSVVSGLDEKLFF. This rearrangement joins TRBV29-1 to TRBJ1-4, with D uncertain. The V end was cut by 4 bases, the J end by 6 bases, with 12 bases between. This CDR3 region has 13 residues. Germline V gene data show CDR1 as SQVTM and CDR2 as ANQGSEA.

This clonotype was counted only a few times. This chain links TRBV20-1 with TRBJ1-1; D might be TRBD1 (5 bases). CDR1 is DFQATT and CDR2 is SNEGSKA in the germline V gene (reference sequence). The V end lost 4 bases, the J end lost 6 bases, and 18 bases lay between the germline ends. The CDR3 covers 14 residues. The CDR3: CSANRQGTLSEAFF. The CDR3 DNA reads TGCAGTGCTAATAGGCAGGGCACCCTATCTGAAGCTTTCTTT.

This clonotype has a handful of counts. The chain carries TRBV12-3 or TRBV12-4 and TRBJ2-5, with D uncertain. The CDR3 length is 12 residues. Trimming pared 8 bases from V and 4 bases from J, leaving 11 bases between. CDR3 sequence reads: CASAASRETQYF. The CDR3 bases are TGTGCCAGCGCTGCGAGTAGAGAGACCCAGTACTTC.

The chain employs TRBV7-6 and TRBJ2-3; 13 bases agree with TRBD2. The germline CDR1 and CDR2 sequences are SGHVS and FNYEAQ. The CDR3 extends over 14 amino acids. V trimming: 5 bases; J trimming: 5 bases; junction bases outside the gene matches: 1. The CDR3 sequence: CASSRTSGGDTQYF. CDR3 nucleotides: TGTGCCAGCAGCCGGACTAGCGGGGGAGATACGCAGTATTTT.

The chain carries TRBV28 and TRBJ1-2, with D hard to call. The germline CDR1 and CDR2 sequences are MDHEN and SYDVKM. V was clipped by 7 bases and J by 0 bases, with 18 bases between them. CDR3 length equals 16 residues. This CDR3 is CASNPGSGITNYGYTF. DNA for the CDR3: TGTGCCAGCAACCCTGGGTCAGGAATAACTAACTATGGCTACACCTTC.

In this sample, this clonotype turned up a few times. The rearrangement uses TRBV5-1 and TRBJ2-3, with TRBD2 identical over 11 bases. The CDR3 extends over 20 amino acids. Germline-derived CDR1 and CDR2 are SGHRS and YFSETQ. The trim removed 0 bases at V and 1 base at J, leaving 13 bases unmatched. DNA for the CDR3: TGCGCCAGCAGCTTGGCCGTCATCCCGGGACTAGCGGTTGGCACAGATACGCAGTATTTT. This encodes CASSLAVIPGLAVGTDTQYF.

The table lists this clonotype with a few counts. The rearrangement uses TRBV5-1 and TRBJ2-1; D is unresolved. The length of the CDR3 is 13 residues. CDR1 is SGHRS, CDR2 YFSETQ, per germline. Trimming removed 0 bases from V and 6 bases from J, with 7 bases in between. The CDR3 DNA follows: TGCGCCAGCAGCTTGGGTTTCGGCAATGAGCAGTTCTTC. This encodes CASSLGFGNEQFF.

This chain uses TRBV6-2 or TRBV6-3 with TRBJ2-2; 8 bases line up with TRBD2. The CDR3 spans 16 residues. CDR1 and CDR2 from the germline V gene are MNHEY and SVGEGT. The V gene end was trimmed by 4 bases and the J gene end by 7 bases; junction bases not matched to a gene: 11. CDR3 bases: TGTGCCAGCAGTTTGCCTCCGGGACTAGTGGGCGGGGAGCTGTTTTTT. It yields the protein CASSLPPGLVGGELFF.